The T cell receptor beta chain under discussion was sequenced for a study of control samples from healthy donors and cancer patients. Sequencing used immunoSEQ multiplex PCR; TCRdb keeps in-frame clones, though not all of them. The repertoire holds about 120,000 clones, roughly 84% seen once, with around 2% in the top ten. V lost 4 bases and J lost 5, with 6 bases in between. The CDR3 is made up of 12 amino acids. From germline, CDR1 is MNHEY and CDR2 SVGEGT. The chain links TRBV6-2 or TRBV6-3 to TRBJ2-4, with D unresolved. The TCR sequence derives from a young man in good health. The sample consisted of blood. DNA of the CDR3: TGTGCCAGCAGTTGGGGTGAAAACATTCAGTACTTC. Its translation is CASSWGENIQYF.